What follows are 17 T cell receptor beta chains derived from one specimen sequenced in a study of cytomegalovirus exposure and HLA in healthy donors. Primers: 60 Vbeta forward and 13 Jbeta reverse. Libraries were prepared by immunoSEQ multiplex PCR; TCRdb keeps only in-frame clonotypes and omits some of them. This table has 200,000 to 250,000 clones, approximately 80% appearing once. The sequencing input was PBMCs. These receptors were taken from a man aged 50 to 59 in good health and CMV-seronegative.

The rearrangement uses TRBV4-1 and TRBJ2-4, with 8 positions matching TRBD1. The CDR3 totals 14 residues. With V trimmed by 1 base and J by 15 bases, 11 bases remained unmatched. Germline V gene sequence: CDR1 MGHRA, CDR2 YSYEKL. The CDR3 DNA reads TGCGCCAGCAGCCAAGCGACAGGGGTGGAGGTCGGGTACTTC. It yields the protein CASSQATGVEVGYF.

This CDR3 is CASSSDRTYGYTF. The DNA for the CDR3 is TGTGCCAGCAGCTCTGACAGAACCTATGGCTACACCTTC. The rearrangement links TRBV7-2 to TRBJ1-2, with a weak D call TRBD1 (5 bases). Trimming pared 4 bases from V and 4 bases from J, leaving 10 bases between. Germline V gene sequence: CDR1 SGHTA, CDR2 FQGNSA. The CDR3 totals 13 residues.

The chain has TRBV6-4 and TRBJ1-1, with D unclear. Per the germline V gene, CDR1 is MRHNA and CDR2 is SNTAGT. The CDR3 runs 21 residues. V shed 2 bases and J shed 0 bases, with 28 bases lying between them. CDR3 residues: CASSDLSAYSMARIVNTEAFF. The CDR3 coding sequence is TGTGCCAGCAGTGACCTCTCGGCTTACAGCATGGCAAGAATCGTGAACACTGAAGCTTTCTTT.

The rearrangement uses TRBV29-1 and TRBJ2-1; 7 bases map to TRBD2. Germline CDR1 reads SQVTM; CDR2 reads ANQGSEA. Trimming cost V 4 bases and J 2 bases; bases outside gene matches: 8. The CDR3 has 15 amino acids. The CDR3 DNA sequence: TGCAGCGTTGGCGGGGGTGGTGGGCCCTACAATGAGCAGTTCTTC. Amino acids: CSVGGGGGPYNEQFF.

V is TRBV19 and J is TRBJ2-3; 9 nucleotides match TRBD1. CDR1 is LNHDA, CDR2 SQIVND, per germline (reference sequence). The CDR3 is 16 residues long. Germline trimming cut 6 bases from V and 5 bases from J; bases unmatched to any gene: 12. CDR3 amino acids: CASRNRGRPVGDTQYF. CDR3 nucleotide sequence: TGTGCCAGTAGGAACAGGGGGCGCCCCGTTGGAGATACGCAGTATTTT.

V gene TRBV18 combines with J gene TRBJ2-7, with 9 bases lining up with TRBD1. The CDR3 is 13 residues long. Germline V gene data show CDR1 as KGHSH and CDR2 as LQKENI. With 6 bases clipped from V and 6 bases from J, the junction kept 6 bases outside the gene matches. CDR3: CASSRDRELEQYF. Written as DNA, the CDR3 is TGTGCCAGCTCCCGGGACAGGGAACTCGAGCAGTACTTC.

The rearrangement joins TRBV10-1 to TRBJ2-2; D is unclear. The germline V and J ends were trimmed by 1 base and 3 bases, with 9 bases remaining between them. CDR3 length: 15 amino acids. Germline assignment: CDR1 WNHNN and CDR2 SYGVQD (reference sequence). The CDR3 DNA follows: TGCGCCAGCAGTGAGTTCACTACCCACACCGGGGAGCTGTTTTTT. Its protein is CASSEFTTHTGELFF.

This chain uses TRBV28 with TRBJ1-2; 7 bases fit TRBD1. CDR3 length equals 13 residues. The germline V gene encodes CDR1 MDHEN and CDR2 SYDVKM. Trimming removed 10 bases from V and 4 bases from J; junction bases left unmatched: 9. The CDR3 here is CAISTGLGYGYTF. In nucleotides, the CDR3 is TGTGCCATCTCGACAGGGCTCGGCTATGGCTACACCTTC.

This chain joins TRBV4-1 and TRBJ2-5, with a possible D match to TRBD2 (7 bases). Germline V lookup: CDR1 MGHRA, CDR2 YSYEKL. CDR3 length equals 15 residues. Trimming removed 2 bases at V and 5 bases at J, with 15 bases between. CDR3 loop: CASSQPWGGWETQYF. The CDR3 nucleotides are TGCGCCAGCAGCCAACCGTGGGGGGGCTGGGAGACCCAGTACTTC.

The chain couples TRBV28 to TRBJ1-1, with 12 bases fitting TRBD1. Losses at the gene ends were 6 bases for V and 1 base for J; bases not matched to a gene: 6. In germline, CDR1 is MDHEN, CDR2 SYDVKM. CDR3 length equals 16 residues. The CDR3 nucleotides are TGTGCCAGCAGGCTGGGACAGGGGGCTTGGAACACTGAAGCTTTCTTT. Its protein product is CASRLGQGAWNTEAFF.

CDR3 region: CASSSTLAGGEQFF. CDR3 sequence (DNA): TGTGCCAGCTCATCAACGCTAGCGGGGGGTGAGCAGTTCTTC. The V gene is TRBV18, the J gene TRBJ2-1; 11 nucleotides agree with TRBD2. The CDR3 spans 14 residues. Trimming at V came to 5 bases and at J to 9 bases, leaving 6 bases not matched to a gene. Germline V gene lookup returns CDR1 KGHSH and CDR2 LQKENI.

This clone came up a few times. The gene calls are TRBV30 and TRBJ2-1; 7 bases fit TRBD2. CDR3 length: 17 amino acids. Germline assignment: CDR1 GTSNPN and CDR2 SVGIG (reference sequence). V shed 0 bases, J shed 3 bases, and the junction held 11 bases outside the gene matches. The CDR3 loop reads CAWSVRGGSRGYNEQFF. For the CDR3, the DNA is TGTGCCTGGAGTGTACGGGGCGGGAGTCGCGGCTACAATGAGCAGTTCTTC.

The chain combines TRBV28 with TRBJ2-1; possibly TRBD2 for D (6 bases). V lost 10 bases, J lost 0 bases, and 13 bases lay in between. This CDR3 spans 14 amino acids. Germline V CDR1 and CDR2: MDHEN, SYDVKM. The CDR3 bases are TGTGCCACTTCAAGGACTACCTCCTACAATGAGCAGTTCTTC. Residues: CATSRTTSYNEQFF.

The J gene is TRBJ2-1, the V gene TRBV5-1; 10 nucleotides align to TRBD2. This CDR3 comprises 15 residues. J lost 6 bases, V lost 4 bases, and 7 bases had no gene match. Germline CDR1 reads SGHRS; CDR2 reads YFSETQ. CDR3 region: CASSPESGRANEQFF. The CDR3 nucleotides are TGCGCCAGCAGCCCAGAGAGCGGGAGGGCCAATGAGCAGTTCTTC.

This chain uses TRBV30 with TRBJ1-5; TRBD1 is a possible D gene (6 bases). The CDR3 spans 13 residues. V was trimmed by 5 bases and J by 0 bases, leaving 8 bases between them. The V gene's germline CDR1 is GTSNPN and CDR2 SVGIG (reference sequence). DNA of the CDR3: TGTGCCTGGGGACAGAATAGCAATCAGCCCCAGCATTTT. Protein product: CAWGQNSNQPQHF. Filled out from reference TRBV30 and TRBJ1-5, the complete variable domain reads SQTIHQWPATLVQPVGSPLSLECTVEGTSNPNLYWYRQAAGRGLQLLFYSVGIGQISSEVPQNLSASRPQDRQFILSSKKLLLSDSGFYLCAWGQNSNQPQHFGDGTRLSIL.

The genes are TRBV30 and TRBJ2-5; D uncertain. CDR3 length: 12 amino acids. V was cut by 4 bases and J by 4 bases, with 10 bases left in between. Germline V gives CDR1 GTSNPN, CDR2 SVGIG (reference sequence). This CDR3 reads CAWKPGRETQYF. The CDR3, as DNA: TGTGCCTGGAAACCTGGGCGAGAGACCCAGTACTTC.

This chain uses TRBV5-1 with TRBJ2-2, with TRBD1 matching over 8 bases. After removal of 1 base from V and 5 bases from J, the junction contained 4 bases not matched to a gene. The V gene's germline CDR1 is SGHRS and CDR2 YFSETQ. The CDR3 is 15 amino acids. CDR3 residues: CASSLNQGATGELFF. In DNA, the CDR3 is TGCGCCAGCAGCTTGAACCAGGGGGCAACCGGGGAGCTGTTTTTT.